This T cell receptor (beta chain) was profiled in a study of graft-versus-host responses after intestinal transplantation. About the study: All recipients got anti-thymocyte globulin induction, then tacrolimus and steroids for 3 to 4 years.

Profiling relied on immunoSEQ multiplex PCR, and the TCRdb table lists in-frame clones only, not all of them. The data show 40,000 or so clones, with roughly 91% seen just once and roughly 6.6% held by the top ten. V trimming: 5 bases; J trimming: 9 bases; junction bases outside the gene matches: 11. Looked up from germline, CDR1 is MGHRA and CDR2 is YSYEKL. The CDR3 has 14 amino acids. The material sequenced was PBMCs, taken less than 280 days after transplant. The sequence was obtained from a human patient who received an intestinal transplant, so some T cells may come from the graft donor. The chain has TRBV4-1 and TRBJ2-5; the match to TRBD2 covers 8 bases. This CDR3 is CASSVRTGGEAQYF. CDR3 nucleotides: TGCGCCAGCAGCGTCCGGACGGGGGGGGAGGCCCAGTACTTC.